What follows are 3 T cell receptor beta chains derived from one specimen sequenced in a study of blood T cell repertoires in COVID-19. Measured with immunoSEQ multiplex PCR; TCRdb has only the in-frame clones, and not every one. The sample yields under 350,000 clones, roughly 90% seen once. Material for sequencing was PBMCs or T cells enriched from blood (not recorded which). The origin of the receptors is a woman aged 55-69 years who had recovered from COVID-19.

This chain uses TRBV11-3 with TRBJ2-3; a possible D gene is TRBD2 (7 bases). This CDR3 has 17 amino acids. Germline CDR1 SGHNT, CDR2 YENEEA. Trimming left V 1 base short and J 1 base short, with 15 bases between. The CDR3 DNA reads as TGTGCCAGCAGCTTAGGCCAGTGGGGGGGCCGCACAGATACGCAGTATTTT. This gives the protein CASSLGQWGGRTDTQYF.

V gene TRBV12-3 or TRBV12-4 combines with J gene TRBJ2-4, with D unclear. Trimming left V 4 bases short and J 7 bases short, with 11 bases between. This CDR3 is 13 amino acids long. CDR3 sequence reads: CASSSRVVNIQYF. DNA of the CDR3: TGTGCCAGCAGTTCCCGAGTGGTCAACATTCAGTACTTC.

The CDR3 sequence is CASRDQGVTEAFF. The CDR3 nucleotides are TGTGCCAGCAGGGACCAGGGGGTCACTGAAGCTTTCTTT. The V call is TRBV2, the J call TRBJ1-1, with 7 nucleotides matching TRBD1. The CDR3 totals 13 residues. V lost 6 bases to trimming and J lost 4 bases; unmatched junction nucleotides: 5. From germline, CDR1 is SNHLY and CDR2 FYNNEI.